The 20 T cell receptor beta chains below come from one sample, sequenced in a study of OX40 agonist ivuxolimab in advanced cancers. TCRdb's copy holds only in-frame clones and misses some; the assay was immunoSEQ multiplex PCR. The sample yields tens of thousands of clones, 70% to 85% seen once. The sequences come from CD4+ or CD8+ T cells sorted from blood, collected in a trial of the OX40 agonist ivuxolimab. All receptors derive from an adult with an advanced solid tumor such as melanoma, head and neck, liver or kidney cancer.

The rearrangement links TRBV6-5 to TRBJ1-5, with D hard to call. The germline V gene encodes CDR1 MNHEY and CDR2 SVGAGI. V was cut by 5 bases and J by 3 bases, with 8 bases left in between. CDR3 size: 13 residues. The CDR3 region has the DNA TGTGCCAGCAGTCACGGACCCAATCAGCCCCAGCATTTT. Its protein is CASSHGPNQPQHF.

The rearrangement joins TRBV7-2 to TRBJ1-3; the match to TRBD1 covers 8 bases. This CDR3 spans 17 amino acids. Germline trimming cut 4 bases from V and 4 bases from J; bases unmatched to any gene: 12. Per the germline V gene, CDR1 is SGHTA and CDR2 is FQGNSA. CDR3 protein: CASSSRTGPVAGNTIYF. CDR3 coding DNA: TGTGCCAGCAGCTCAAGGACAGGGCCGGTGGCCGGAAACACCATATATTTT. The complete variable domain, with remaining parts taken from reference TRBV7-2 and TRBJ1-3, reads GAGVSQSPSNKVTEKGKDVELRCDPISGHTALYWYRQSLGQGLEFLIYFQGNSAPDKSGLPSDRFSAERTGGSVSTLTIQRTQQEDSAVYLCASSSRTGPVAGNTIYFGEGSWLTVV.

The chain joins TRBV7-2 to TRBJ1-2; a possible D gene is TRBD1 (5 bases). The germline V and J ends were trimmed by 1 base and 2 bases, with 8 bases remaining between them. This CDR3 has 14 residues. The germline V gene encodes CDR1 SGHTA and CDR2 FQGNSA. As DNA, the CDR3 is TGTGCCAGCAGCTTAGTTGGGGGGAACTATGGCTACACCTTC. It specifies CASSLVGGNYGYTF.

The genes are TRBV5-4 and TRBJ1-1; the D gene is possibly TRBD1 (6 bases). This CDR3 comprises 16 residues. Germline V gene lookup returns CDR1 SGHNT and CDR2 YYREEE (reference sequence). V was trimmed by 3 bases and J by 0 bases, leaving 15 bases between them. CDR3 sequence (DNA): TGTGCCAGCAGCTCGGACAGTGCCTTTATGAACACTGAAGCTTTCTTT. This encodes CASSSDSAFMNTEAFF.

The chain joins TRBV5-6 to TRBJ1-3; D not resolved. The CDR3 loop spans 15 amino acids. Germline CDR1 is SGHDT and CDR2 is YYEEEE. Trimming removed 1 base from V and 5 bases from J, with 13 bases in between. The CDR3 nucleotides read TGTGCCAGCAGCTTGTCTTTGGAGCTGAGAAACACCATATATTTT. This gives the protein CASSLSLELRNTIYF.

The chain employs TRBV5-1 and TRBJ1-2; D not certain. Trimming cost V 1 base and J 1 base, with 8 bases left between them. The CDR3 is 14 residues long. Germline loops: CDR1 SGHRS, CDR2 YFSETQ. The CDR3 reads CASSLFDNNYGYTF. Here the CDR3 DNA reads TGCGCCAGCAGCTTGTTTGACAATAACTATGGCTACACCTTC.

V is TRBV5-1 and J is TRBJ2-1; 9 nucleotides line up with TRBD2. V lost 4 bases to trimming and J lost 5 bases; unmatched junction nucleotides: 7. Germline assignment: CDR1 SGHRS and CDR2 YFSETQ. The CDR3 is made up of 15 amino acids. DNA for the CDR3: TGCGCCAGCAGCGTAATAGCGGGAGCTAACAATGAGCAGTTCTTC. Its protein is CASSVIAGANNEQFF.

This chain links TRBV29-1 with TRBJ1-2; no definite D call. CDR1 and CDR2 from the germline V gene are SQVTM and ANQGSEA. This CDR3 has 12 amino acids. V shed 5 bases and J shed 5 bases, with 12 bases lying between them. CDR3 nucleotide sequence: TGCAGCGTTCTCCTTCACGGTTATGGCTACACCTTC. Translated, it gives CSVLLHGYGYTF. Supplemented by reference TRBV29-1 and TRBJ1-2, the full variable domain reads SAVISQKPSRDICQRGTSLTIQCQVDSQVTMMFWYRQQPGQSLTLIATANQGSEATYESGFVIDKFPISRPNLTFSTLTVSNMSPEDSSIYLCSVLLHGYGYTFGSGTRLTVV.

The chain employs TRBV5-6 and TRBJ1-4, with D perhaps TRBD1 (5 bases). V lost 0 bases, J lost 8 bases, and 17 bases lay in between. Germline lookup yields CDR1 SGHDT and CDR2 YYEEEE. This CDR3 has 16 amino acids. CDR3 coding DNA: TGTGCCAGCAGCTTGGTCCCAACCGGGACCCGGGAAAAACTGTTTTTT. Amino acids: CASSLVPTGTREKLFF. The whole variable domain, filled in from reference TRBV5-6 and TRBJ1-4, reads DAGVTQSPTHLIKTRGQQVTLRCSPKSGHDTVSWYQQALGQGPQFIFQYYEEEERQRGNFPDRFSGHQFPNYSSELNVNALLLGDSALYLCASSLVPTGTREKLFFGSGTQLSVL.

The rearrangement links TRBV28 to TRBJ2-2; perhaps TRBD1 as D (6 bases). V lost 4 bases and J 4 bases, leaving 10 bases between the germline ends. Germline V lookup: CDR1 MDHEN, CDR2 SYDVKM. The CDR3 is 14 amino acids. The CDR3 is CASSSPGVTGELFF. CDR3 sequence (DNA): TGTGCCAGCAGTTCTCCAGGGGTCACCGGGGAGCTGTTTTTT.

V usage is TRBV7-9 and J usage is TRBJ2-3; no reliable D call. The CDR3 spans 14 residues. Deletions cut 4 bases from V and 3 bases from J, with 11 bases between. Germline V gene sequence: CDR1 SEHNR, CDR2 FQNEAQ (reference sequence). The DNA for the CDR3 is TGTGCCAGCAGCTGGACCGGTCAAACAGATACGCAGTATTTT. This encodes CASSWTGQTDTQYF.

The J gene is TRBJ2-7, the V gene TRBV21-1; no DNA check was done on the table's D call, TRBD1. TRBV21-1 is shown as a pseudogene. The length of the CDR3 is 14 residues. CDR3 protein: CASSKPTGVYEQYV. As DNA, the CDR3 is TGTGCCAGCAGCAAGCCGACAGGGGTCTACGAGCAGTACGTC.

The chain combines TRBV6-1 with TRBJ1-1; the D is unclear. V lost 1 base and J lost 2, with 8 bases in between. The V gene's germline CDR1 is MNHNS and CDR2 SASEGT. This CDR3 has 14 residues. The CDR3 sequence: CASSEVGSNTEAFF. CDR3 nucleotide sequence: TGTGCCAGCAGTGAAGTAGGTTCTAACACTGAAGCTTTCTTT.

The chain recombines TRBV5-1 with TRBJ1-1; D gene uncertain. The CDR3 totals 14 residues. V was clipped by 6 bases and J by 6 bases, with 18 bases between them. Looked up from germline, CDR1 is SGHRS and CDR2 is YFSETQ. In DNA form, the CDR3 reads TGCGCCAGCAACCCCGGTGACTATAACGCTGAAGCTTTCTTT. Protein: CASNPGDYNAEAFF.

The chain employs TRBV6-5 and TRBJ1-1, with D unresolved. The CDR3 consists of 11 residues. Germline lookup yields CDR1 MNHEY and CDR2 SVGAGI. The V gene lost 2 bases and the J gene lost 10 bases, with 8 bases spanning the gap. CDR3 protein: CASSYNGGAFF. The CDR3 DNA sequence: TGTGCCAGCAGTTACAACGGAGGAGCTTTCTTT.

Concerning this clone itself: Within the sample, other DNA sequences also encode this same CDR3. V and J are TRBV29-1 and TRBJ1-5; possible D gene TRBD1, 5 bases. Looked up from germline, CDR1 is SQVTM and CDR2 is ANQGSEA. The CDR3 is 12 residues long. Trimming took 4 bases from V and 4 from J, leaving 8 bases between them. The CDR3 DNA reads TGCAGCGTTGGGGACCTAAATCAGCCCCAGCATTTT. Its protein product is CSVGDLNQPQHF.

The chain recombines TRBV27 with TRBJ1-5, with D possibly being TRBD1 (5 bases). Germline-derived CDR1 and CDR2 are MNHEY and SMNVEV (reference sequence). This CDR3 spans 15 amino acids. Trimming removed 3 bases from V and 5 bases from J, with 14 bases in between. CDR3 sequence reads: CASSFSGLRDQPQHF. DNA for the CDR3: TGTGCCAGCAGTTTTTCAGGGTTGAGAGATCAGCCCCAGCATTTT.

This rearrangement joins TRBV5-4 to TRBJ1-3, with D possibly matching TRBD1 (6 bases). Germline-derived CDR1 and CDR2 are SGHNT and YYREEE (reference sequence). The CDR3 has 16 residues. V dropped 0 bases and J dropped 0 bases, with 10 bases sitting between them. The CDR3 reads CASSLDRELSGNTIYF. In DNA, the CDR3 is TGTGCCAGCAGCTTGGACAGGGAGCTCTCTGGAAACACCATATATTTT.

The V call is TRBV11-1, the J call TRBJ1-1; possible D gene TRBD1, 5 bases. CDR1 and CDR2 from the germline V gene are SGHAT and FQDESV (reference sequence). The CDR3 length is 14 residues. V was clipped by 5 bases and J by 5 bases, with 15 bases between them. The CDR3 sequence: CASSALREGTEAFF. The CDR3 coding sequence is TGTGCCAGCAGCGCCCTCCGGGAGGGGACTGAAGCTTTCTTT.

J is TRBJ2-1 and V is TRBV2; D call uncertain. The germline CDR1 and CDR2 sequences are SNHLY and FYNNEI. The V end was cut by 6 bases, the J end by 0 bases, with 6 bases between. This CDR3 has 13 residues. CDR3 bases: TGTGCCAGCAGGGTGAGCTCCTACAATGAGCAGTTCTTC. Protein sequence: CASRVSSYNEQFF. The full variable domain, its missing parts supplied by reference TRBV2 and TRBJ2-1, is EPEVTQTPSHQVTQMGQEVILRCVPISNHLYFYWYRQILGQKVEFLVSFYNNEISEKSEIFDDQFSVERPDGSNFTLKIRSTKLEDSAMYFCASRVSSYNEQFFGPGTRLTVL.